These T cell receptor beta chains were read from a single sample in a study of Tregs in tolerant kidney transplant recipients. Profiling relied on immunoSEQ multiplex PCR, and the TCRdb table lists in-frame clones only, not all of them. The sample has 90,000 to 150,000 clones; around 91% are singletons. Sequencing used CD4+ T cells from blood. These TCRs come from a human donor in good health. The conserved cysteine and the conserved F or W are not part of the CDR3 here. Each record gives: V gene, J gene, clone size, CDR3 protein. Size tells how often a clone was seen (once, few, many) or the class of an expanded clone, and some rows leave it out.

V: TRBV30; J: TRBJ1-5; size: -; CDR3: AWSSGGYQPQH
V: TRBV7-2; J: TRBJ2-7; size: -; CDR3: ASSLLLTGGLSSEQY
V: TRBV4-2; J: TRBJ2-5; size: -; CDR3: ASSQRRGSSGETQY
V: TRBV12-5; J: TRBJ2-3; size: -; CDR3: ASGRGTSTDTQY
V: TRBV11-1; J: TRBJ2-5; size: -; CDR3: ASSIRLAAQETQY
V: TRBV5-6; J: TRBJ1-1; size: -; CDR3: ASSFEGNTEAF
V: TRBV18; J: TRBJ1-4; size: -; CDR3: ASSASNTQKLF
V: TRBV5-1; J: TRBJ1-2; size: -; CDR3: ASSFFSGTAYGYT
V: TRBV30; J: TRBJ2-7; size: -; CDR3: AWSPGAGSKYEQY
V: TRBV29-1; J: TRBJ2-7; size: -; CDR3: SVQDSRASYEQY
V: TRBV7-2; J: TRBJ2-1; size: -; CDR3: ASSLVVGEQF
V: TRBV5-1; J: TRBJ1-5; size: once; CDR3: ASSMTGGNQPQH
V: TRBV14; J: TRBJ1-1; size: -; CDR3: ASSQGTGGRTEAF
V: TRBV6-1; J: TRBJ2-1; size: -; CDR3: ASSERARVSYNEQF
V: TRBV5-1; J: TRBJ2-1; size: -; CDR3: ASSLLSGGVGNEQF
V: TRBV4-1; J: TRBJ2-7; size: -; CDR3: ASSRPGVSYEQY
V: TRBV5-8; J: TRBJ1-1; size: -; CDR3: ASSSDRARTEAF
V: TRBV19; J: TRBJ2-1; size: -; CDR3: ASSTLTRGGNEQF
V: TRBV19; J: TRBJ2-1; size: -; CDR3: ASSLPRRPLYYNEQF
V: TRBV6-1; J: TRBJ2-4; size: -; CDR3: ASSEFTGAVQY
V: TRBV2; J: TRBJ1-5; size: -; CDR3: ASRGRDRGLGNQPQH
V: TRBV28; J: TRBJ1-3; size: -; CDR3: ASYSGYRVHTIY
V: TRBV6-5; J: TRBJ1-5; size: -; CDR3: ASRRGTGSNQPQH
V: TRBV6-5; J: TRBJ1-5; size: once; CDR3: ASSFTGARQPQH
V: TRBV5-6; J: TRBJ2-7; size: -; CDR3: ASSLRRLFGTYEQY
V: TRBV1; J: TRBJ2-6; size: -; CDR3: TSSQYRDSSSGANVLT
V: TRBV18; J: TRBJ2-7; size: -; CDR3: ASSPGRDEQY
V: TRBV10-3; J: TRBJ2-2; size: -; CDR3: AISERGPTGELF
V: TRBV10-3; J: TRBJ2-7; size: once; CDR3: AISESRLEQY
V: TRBV5-4; J: TRBJ2-7; size: -; CDR3: ASTGESYEQY
V: TRBV6-5; J: TRBJ2-3; size: -; CDR3: ASSYSRTGDTDTQY